This TCR beta chain was sequenced in a study of blood T cells in healthy people across ages. The study's findings and limits: Naive CD4+ cell counts and diversity both ran higher in long-lived than in aged donors.

Extraction yielded at least 5.5 micrograms of total RNA per sample. This clonotype is a singleton in its sample. Antigen unknown. V lost 5 bases, J lost 2 bases, and 18 bases lay in between. Per the germline V gene, CDR1 is SEHNR and CDR2 is FQNEAQ (reference sequence). The CDR3 is 16 amino acids. With a J-beta primer mix and a sample-barcoded 5' primer, a second PCR ran about 6 to 11 cycles. One entry per CDR3 protein results from TCRdb running MiXCR on the 5' RACE reads. The table lists 1.5 million to 2 million distinct CDR3 sequences, about 30% of them singletons, with more than 6% in the top ten. This chain links TRBV7-9 with TRBJ1-2; TRBD1 might be the D (6 bases). Material: blood. This TCR was recovered from a woman aged 30 to 39 in good health. CDR3 sequence reads: CASSRTLGGANYGYTF. DNA of the CDR3: TGTGCCAGCAGCCGAACTTTGGGGGGGGCCAACTATGGCTACACCTTC.